This T cell receptor beta chain was sequenced during a study of cytomegalovirus exposure and HLA in healthy donors (dated 2017 in TCRdb). In the study overall: In an earlier analysis of under 600 of the donors, 276 Gb of sequence data and 100 million or so unique TCR beta sequences from 180 million or so T cells were reported. Alongside the repertoire data, information on donor age, sex, ethnicity and CMV serostatus was compiled. HLA typing included class I and class II loci at four-digit resolution. Along with the approximately 650-subject first cohort, a separate validation cohort of about 110 different subjects was used. The number of typed donors differed by locus: about 629-630 for A, B, C, DRB1 and DQB1; roughly 510 for DQA1; 606 for DPA1; and roughly 470 for DPB1. Five DR-DQ haplotypes were handled as single units for association and clustering, since linkage in the cohort was strong. Rather than drawing on any new phenotypic data, the later analysis identified candidate immune exposures from TCR beta sequences and the way those sequences occurred across donors. Roughly 290 gigabases of sequencing data and roughly 81 million unique TCR sequences made up an early release that covered several hundred HLA-typed donors. The study used immunosequencing to profile the T cell repertoires of approximately 640 subjects and linked those repertoires to cytomegalovirus serostatus. To predict cytomegalovirus infection status, the study combined high-throughput TCR immunosequencing, statistical association of individual TCRs with disease status, and machine learning. To decide whether each TCR beta V gene segment behaved as functional or pseudogenic, an earlier analysis of nearly 600 of the donors relied on high-throughput TCR beta sequencing. The study was designed to test whether signatures of past pathogen exposure could be identified by cataloging public T cell receptors. Genome-wide SNP genotypes for about 65% of the 666 donors were used in a later genetic analysis, which treated that subset as a discovery cohort. Among 300 to 500 genotyped donors of the cohort, an average of about 240,000 unique TCR beta nucleotide sequences was sequenced per donor, of which 15% to 20% were non-productive. Among the roughly 390 genotyped donors, about 83% belonged to the genetic ancestry cluster associated with self-reported Caucasian donors. A later analysis re-examined previously published TCR beta repertoires from hundreds of donors and added high-resolution HLA genotyping to investigate patterns of TCR occurrence. Every repertoire in the discovery cohort had been generated on one and the same sequencing platform. Paper-wide results and their limitations: The classifier was reported to diagnose cytomegalovirus status with high specificity and sensitivity in both the original and validation cohorts. In a later analysis, several top co-occurrence clusters were reported to appear linked to parvovirus B19, influenza, CMV and Epstein-Barr virus. In a later genetic analysis, fewer N-insertions in productive TCRs were reported among donors in an Asian-associated ancestry cluster than the approximately 670-donor mean. Sequencing depth was assumed to be roughly uniform across donors in the presence/absence analyses, though that assumption may not hold. Because HLA typing was unavailable for some donors at each locus, only the typed subset was used in association tests. Linkage disequilibrium might explain the correlated functional status among segregating V segments, but an unknown experimental factor could not be excluded. Most TCR sequences were observed very rarely across donors, whereas some public TCRs were present in many individuals. In a later analysis, the rate of TCR association differed among HLA loci, with DRB1 alleles having the most associated TCRs and HLA-C alleles having the fewest. A few of the identified cytomegalovirus-associated TCR beta chains were confirmed in vitro to be specific for cytomegalovirus antigens. In a later analysis, HLA-associated TCR beta chains showed more clonal expansion and lower generation probabilities than non-associated chains that were equally common. When HLA alleles, especially DR and DQ, strongly co-occurred, attributing TCR associations to individual alleles was difficult. Some IMGT-functional V segments, including TRBV6-2 and TRBV6-3, could not be distinguished by the 87-base-pair reads and were therefore excluded. About 17 rarely observed V segments, including chromosome 9 orphons, were excluded from the earlier analysis of about 500 of the donors because counts were too low. Immune exposure information for the cohort was limited to CMV serostatus. The study gave a list of more than 150 TCR beta chains associated with cytomegalovirus. A further reported finding was that TCR beta sequences accurately predicted the HLA-A and HLA-B alleles for most subjects in the first cohort. A cluster of highly shared sequence variants was judged likely to be a technical artifact of the sequencing pipeline. In a later analysis, most CMV-associated TCR beta chains were found to appear HLA-restricted, with HLA associations seemingly driven largely by CMV exposure. It was suggested by the authors that the approach could potentially be generalized to other disease states and immunological phenotypes. A later analysis associated roughly 17,000 TCR beta sequences with specific HLA alleles at a false discovery rate of 0.05. The cohort was sequenced for TCR beta chains only, and without alpha or paired-chain data the features that could be detected were limited. In an earlier analysis of some 540 of the donors, most TCR beta V segments appeared in productive rearrangements about 87% or about 30% of the time, broadly matching IMGT annotations. V-gene and J-gene trimming of TCR beta chains was associated with a missense DCLRE1C variant in a later genetic analysis, and the association was replicated in an independent cohort.

Concerning this clone: The specificity of this receptor is unknown. The input lacks base qualities; no much larger clone sits a single base away.

Preparation of the library involved the immunoSEQ multiplex PCR assay. For the multiplex PCR, a mixture combining 60 forward primers for TCR Vbeta segments and 13 reverse primers for TCR Jbeta segments was used. The CDR3 region of rearranged TCR beta genes was amplified from genomic DNA by a multiplex PCR assay. On the Illumina HiSeq System, the amplified TCR beta libraries were sequenced as 87-base-pair reads. In the authors' own workflow: In a later analysis, about 80 million unique TCR beta chains were counted across the 690 or so repertoires, and roughly 10 million of these chains were shared by at least two donors. A nearest-neighbor algorithm error-corrected the raw reads and collapsed the reads into unique sequences, merging closely related sequences to remove PCR and sequencing errors. CDR3 sequences were aligned to IMGT reference sequences to assign V, D and J gene segments. For a sequence to be retained, a match of at least six nucleotides was required to both a V gene segment and a J gene segment. A rearrangement was called productive if the CDR3 had no stop codons and remained in frame with V and J, and every other rearrangement was called non-productive. CDR3 was defined by IMGT convention, running from the second conserved V-encoded cysteine to the conserved J-encoded phenylalanine. In an earlier analysis of around 540 of the donors, sequences lacking an unambiguous match to a single V gene segment were excluded. In an earlier analysis of approximately 500 of the donors, a V segment was called functional when productive rearrangements were above 56.7%, and segregating when the standard deviation between donors exceeded 5%. To diagnose cytomegalovirus status from the catalog of TCR beta chain sequences, a statistical classification framework was built. V and J gene assignment, in a later analysis, came from comparing TCR nucleotide sequences with IMGT/GENE-DB human TR gene sequences. A later analysis assigned CDR3 sequences and most-parsimonious VDJ recombination scenarios with the TCRdist pipeline. In a later analysis, every TCR beta chain was defined by the combination of its CDR3 amino acid sequence and its V-gene family, and reads without a unique V-gene family were dropped. A later analysis removed roughly 590 highly shared, low-generation-probability nucleotide sequences to deal with suspected cross-contamination and a sequencing artifact. In a later analysis, a clonal expansion index for each public chain was calculated from normalized within-repertoire ranks of inferred template counts. Generation probabilities in a later analysis came from a VDJ recombination model fitted to out-of-frame rearrangements, and those results were checked against IGoR. In a later analysis, TCR-TCR, TCR-HLA and TCR-CMV co-occurrence was scored with hypergeometric tests, and a repertoire-size bias correction was applied to TCR pairs. To estimate false discovery rates, a later analysis permuted the HLA or CMV assignments 20 times. In a later analysis, co-occurring TCRs were grouped with DBSCAN, and TCRdist sequence similarity was added when clustering was performed within HLA-allele-positive subsets. Repertoires with fewer than 30,000 or more than 120,000 public chains were left out of co-occurrence clustering, as were four to six repertoires with anomalous nucleotide sharing. In its TCRdb copy, this immuneACCESS table keeps in-frame sequences only and misses some clones. Where compared with another copy, unresolved V genes explain less than half of these, and the others have no known cause. That table furnishes V, J and clone size, whereas the DNA furnished D and trimming. The sample profile shows fewer than 85,000 clones; under 80% of them were found once. Over 10% of the sample is in the top ten clones.

The cohort was made up of roughly 670 healthy bone marrow donors. All cohort members were sampled while nominally healthy, although unrecorded immune exposures were likely present. The donor tested CMV seropositive and was one of the 289 seropositive cohort members. A peripheral blood sample was provided by each donor, and peripheral blood mononuclear cells were used for TCR beta sequencing. Genomic DNA extraction from the blood cell samples was performed with the Qiagen DNeasy Blood Extraction Kit. CDR3 length: 14 amino acids, cysteine to phenylalanine. Of the read, only the CDR3 DNA is kept; its 42 bases are in frame from base 1. Reading the germline V gene gives CDR1 MNHEY and CDR2 SVGAGI. V lost 4 bases and J lost 3 bases; the stretch between them is 9 bases long.

Sequences were obtained from PBMCs. The chain was built from TRBV6-5 and TRBJ1-4, with no D gene named confidently. The receptor comes from a male donor in good health and CMV-seropositive. The base sequence is TGTGCCAGCAGTTCAGTATTGGCTAATGAAAAACTGTTTTTT. The encoded protein is CASSSVLANEKLFF.